Listed here is a single T cell receptor beta chain. Its antigen is still unknown. Base qualities are not provided; no much larger clone lies one nucleotide away. Collaborating institutions collected whole blood in K2EDTA tubes following their own protocols. Collaborator samples were shipped for TCRbeta analysis as frozen whole blood, isolated PBMCs, or DNA extracted from either sample type. The sample originates from a study of blood T cell repertoires in COVID-19 (dated by TCRdb to between 2020 and 2021). A note on the overall study: Collaborator samples came from the United States, Italy and Spain and covered acute and convalescent phases of COVID-19. The repertoires were made available in a free public database intended to serve as a resource for research on the immune response to SARS-CoV-2. Samples were obtained from the ongoing ImmuneRACE study (first 160 participants) and from some 1,300 subjects provided by 6 global collaborators. The sample metadata nearly always contained a de-identified subject ID, COVID-19 status, age in years and sex. HLA class I and class II types, where available, came from metadata supplied by the sample provider rather than from assay-based typing. The material from the prospective study consisted of cDNA or gDNA derived from T cells, B-cell-depleted T cells, or PBMCs. Subjects who had been exposed to COVID-19, were actively infected with it, or had recovered from it provided the deeply sampled blood TCRbeta repertoires that made up the dataset. The study at large found these results: Clinical and demographic metadata were provided uncurated, with the amount varying by source and participant.

TCRbeta CDR3 regions were amplified from genomic DNA using the immunoSEQ Assay, a bias-controlled multiplex PCR. As for the authors' bioinformatics: Within the assay, amplification of reference gene primers was used to estimate how many nucleated cells each sample contained. To quantify the absolute abundance of each unique TCRbeta CDR3 rearrangement, sequence reads were collapsed and filtered. For each sample, productive Simpson clonality was calculated by taking the square root of Simpson's diversity index across productive rearrangements. The immuneACCESS repertoire file appears here via TCRdb, limited to in-frame rearrangements. These files lack a portion of the clones; in checked studies, under half of the deficit traces to unresolved V genes, and the cause of the others is not known. The DNA was the basis for D and trimming; V, J and clone size are from that table. The sample contains roughly 170,000 clones, roughly 90% of them found a single time. The ten top clones hold 25% to 30% of the sample.

What was sequenced was peripheral blood. The receptor's source is a man between 60 and 75 years old with acute or convalescent COVID-19.

In nucleotides, the sequence is TGTGCCAGCAGCAACCCCAGGGCGTCCTACAATGAGCAGTTCTTC. This codes for CASSNPRASYNEQFF. The chain is made from TRBV7-2 and TRBJ2-1, with a tentative D gene TRBD1 over 5 matching bases. V gives up 5 bases and J gives up 1 base, and the segment between their germline ends measures 12 bases. There are 15 amino acids in the CDR3, from cysteine to phenylalanine inclusive. CDR3 DNA only is kept here, 45 bases in frame from base 1. For CDR1 and CDR2, the germline V gene lists SGHTA and FQGNSA.